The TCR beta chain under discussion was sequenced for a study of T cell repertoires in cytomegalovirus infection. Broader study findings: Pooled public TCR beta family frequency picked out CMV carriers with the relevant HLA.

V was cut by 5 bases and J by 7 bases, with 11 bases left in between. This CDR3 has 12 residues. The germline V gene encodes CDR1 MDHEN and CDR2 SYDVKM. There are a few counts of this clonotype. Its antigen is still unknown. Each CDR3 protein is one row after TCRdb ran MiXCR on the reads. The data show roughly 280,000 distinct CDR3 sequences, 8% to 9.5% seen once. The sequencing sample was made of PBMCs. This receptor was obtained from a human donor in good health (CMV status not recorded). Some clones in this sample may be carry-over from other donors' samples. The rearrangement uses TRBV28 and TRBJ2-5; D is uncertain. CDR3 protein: CASSPGWGTQYF. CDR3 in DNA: TGTGCCAGCAGTCCCGGCTGGGGGACCCAGTACTTC. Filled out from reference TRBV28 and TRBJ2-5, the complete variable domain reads DVKVTQSSRYLVKRTGEKVFLECVQDMDHENMFWYRQDPGLGLRLIYFSYDVKMKEKGDIPEGYSVSREKKERFSLILESASTNQTSMYLCASSPGWGTQYFGPGTRLLVL.